A single sample is the source of the 6 T cell receptor beta chains below, sequenced in a study of metastatic and nonmetastatic thyroid tumors. Treatment of any kind had been given to no patient before thyroid surgery. TCRdb redid the clone calls on the PCR reads using MiXCR. Of some 28,000 clones in the sample, roughly 3.7% were seen once. The sequenced material came from blood. These receptors were collected from a male donor with papillary thyroid cancer or a benign thyroid nodule (not recorded which). Some clones in this sample may be carry-over from other donors' samples.

By its share, this clone is medium-sized. The chain has TRBV11-2 and TRBJ2-7, with D perhaps TRBD1 (6 bases). Germline-derived CDR1 and CDR2 are SGHAT and FQNNGV. Trimming shortened V by 2 bases and J by 1 base, and 9 bases separated the two germline ends. This CDR3 is 14 amino acids long. The CDR3 bases are TGTGCCAGCAGCTTAACGACAGGTTCCTACGAGCAGTACTTC. Protein sequence: CASSLTTGSYEQYF.

This clone was picked up a small number of times. This chain joins TRBV27 and TRBJ1-5; 7 nucleotides align to TRBD1. CDR3 size: 15 residues. Germline CDR1 reads MNHEY; CDR2 reads SMNVEV (reference sequence). Germline trimming cut 5 bases from V and 6 bases from J; bases unmatched to any gene: 10. The chain's CDR3 is CASSILGQVIQPQHF. The CDR3 nucleotides are TGTGCCAGCAGTATATTAGGACAGGTGATTCAGCCCCAGCATTTT.

The rearrangement links TRBV6-2 or TRBV6-3 to TRBJ1-2; no reliable D call. The CDR3 loop spans 14 amino acids. Between the trimmed V and J ends, which lost 7 bases and 4 bases, there was a span of 16 bases. Germline-derived CDR1 and CDR2 are MNHEY and SVGEGT. This CDR3 is CASMLDFLAYGYTF. The CDR3 DNA sequence: TGTGCCAGCATGTTGGATTTCCTAGCCTATGGCTACACCTTC.

The rearrangement joins TRBV7-3 to TRBJ1-1; D ambiguous. Between the trimmed V and J ends, which lost 5 bases and 1 base, there was a span of 11 bases. The CDR3 is made up of 14 amino acids. Germline CDR1 is SGHTA and CDR2 is FQGTGA. The DNA for the CDR3 is TGTGCCAGCAGCGAAAACCCGGGGAACACTGAAGCTTTCTTT. This translates into CASSENPGNTEAFF.

The V and J genes are TRBV28 and TRBJ2-2; 7 bases fit TRBD1. This CDR3 contains 15 residues. V gave up 7 bases and J gave up 4 bases; unmatched junction bases: 9. The germline gives CDR1 MDHEN, CDR2 SYDVKM. CDR3 loop: CASISRTGVTGELFF. The CDR3, as DNA: TGTGCCAGCATTTCAAGGACAGGAGTCACCGGGGAGCTGTTTTTT.

The chain links TRBV28 to TRBJ1-2; D may be TRBD1 (5 bases). The CDR3 runs to 14 residues. Per the germline V gene, CDR1 is MDHEN and CDR2 is SYDVKM. The ends were cut back, 10 bases at V and 1 base at J, with 16 bases in the middle. CDR3 amino acids: CAILRDLNNYGYTF. DNA for the CDR3: TGTGCCATCCTCCGGGACTTGAATAACTATGGCTACACCTTC.